A single sample gave rise to the 25 T cell receptor beta chains below, sequenced in a study of shared clonotypes between healthy human individuals. The data were produced by immunoSEQ multiplex PCR, yet TCRdb's version contains in-frame clones alone and is incomplete. The data show roughly 2.1 million clones, just over 90% seen once. Naive CD8 populations comprised CD45RO-negative cells positively selected for CCR7, excluding terminally differentiated effector memory CD45RA+ cells. The specimen was naive CD8+ T cells from PBMCs. The source is a man in his late teens or twenties in good health. Some clones in this sample may be carry-over from other donors' samples.

This chain links TRBV27 with TRBJ2-1; 8 bases line up with TRBD2. With 3 bases clipped from V and 0 bases from J, the junction kept 13 bases outside the gene matches. The germline V gene has CDR1 MNHEY and CDR2 SMNVEV (reference sequence). This CDR3 spans 19 amino acids. For the CDR3, the DNA is TGTGCCAGCAGTTTTATTACTAGCGGACCTCGAGGCTCCTACAATGAGCAGTTCTTC. Its translation: CASSFITSGPRGSYNEQFF.

The genes are TRBV2 and TRBJ1-2; D not certain. CDR3 length: 16 amino acids. Trimming left V 10 bases short and J 0 bases short, with 21 bases between. Germline V gene sequence: CDR1 SNHLY, CDR2 FYNNEI. The CDR3, as DNA: TGTGCCACTAGCACCCCCCAGGCCTTAGCTAACTATGGCTACACCTTC. This translates into CATSTPQALANYGYTF.

V usage is TRBV2 and J usage is TRBJ1-3; D is unresolved. The CDR3 contains 16 residues. CDR1 and CDR2 (germline): SNHLY, FYNNEI. Trimming shortened V by 4 bases and J by 1 base, and 14 bases separated the two germline ends. The chain's CDR3 is CASSARTSTSGNTIYF. The CDR3 bases are TGTGCCAGCAGTGCCAGGACCTCCACGTCTGGAAACACCATATATTTT.

This clone was observed a single time. The chain uses TRBV6-1 and TRBJ2-2; no reliable D call. Trimming cost V 5 bases and J 5 bases, with 3 bases left between them. Per the germline V gene, CDR1 is MNHNS and CDR2 is SASEGT. The CDR3 is 11 amino acids. The CDR3 DNA reads as TGTGCCAGCAGTAAAACCGGGGAGCTGTTTTTT. Translated: CASSKTGELFF.

The chain is built from TRBV7-8 and TRBJ2-2, with D tentatively TRBD2 (7 bases). The CDR3 consists of 15 residues. Germline CDR1 SGHVS, CDR2 FQNEAQ. Trimming took off 1 base at V and 6 bases at J, with 12 bases between the two ends. The CDR3 is CASSLVRGAAGELFF. CDR3 bases: TGTGCCAGCAGCTTAGTTCGGGGGGCAGCCGGGGAGCTGTTTTTT. The entire variable domain, with the rest obtained from reference TRBV7-8 and TRBJ2-2, is as follows: GAGVSQSPRYKVAKRGQDVALRCDPISGHVSLFWYQQALGQGPEFLTYFQNEAQLDKSGLPSDRFFAERPEGSVSTLKIQRTQQEDSAVYLCASSLVRGAAGELFFGEGSRLTVL.

The V gene is TRBV9, the J gene TRBJ1-1, with D maybe TRBD1 (6 bases). This CDR3 contains 17 residues. V was pared by 5 bases and J by 4 bases, with 24 bases between. CDR1 is SGDLS and CDR2 is YYNGEE in the germline V gene. CDR3 nucleotides: TGTGCCAGCAGTGAGACAGGAGCCTTTACGCGAAGCACTGAAGCTTTCTTT. Protein sequence: CASSETGAFTRSTEAFF.

The J gene is TRBJ2-1, the V gene TRBV27, with a possible D match to TRBD2 (7 bases). Germline lookup yields CDR1 MNHEY and CDR2 SMNVEV (reference sequence). The CDR3 is 16 amino acids. V lost 5 bases and J lost 0, with 14 bases in between. CDR3 sequence (DNA): TGTGCCAGCAGTGGGCGGGGGCAGCTCTCCTACAATGAGCAGTTCTTC. Translation gives CASSGRGQLSYNEQFF.

On this clone: Other DNA sequences of this sample code for an identical CDR3. V gene TRBV27 combines with J gene TRBJ2-7; possibly TRBD1 for D (5 bases). With 3 bases removed from V and 6 bases from J, the gap between germline ends came to 12 bases. This CDR3 is 13 amino acids long. Germline values: CDR1 MNHEY, CDR2 SMNVEV (reference sequence). CDR3 sequence (DNA): TGTGCCAGCAGTTTCGGTGGGGCCCGCGAGCAGTACTTC. The encoded protein is CASSFGGAREQYF.

Concerning this clone itself: The sample contains more than one DNA sequence encoding this CDR3. V and J are TRBV27 and TRBJ1-2; no definite D call. The CDR3 loop spans 11 amino acids. V lost 4 bases and J lost 8, with 8 bases in between. The germline CDR1 and CDR2 sequences are MNHEY and SMNVEV (reference sequence). CDR3 sequence: CASSSAGGYTF. CDR3 nucleotides: TGTGCCAGCAGTTCGGCGGGGGGCTACACCTTC.

J is TRBJ2-7 and V is TRBV11-1; 7 bases match TRBD2. The CDR3 consists of 16 residues. From germline, CDR1 is SGHAT and CDR2 FQDESV (reference sequence). The ends lost 1 base at V and 4 bases at J; junction bases unmatched: 10. The CDR3 region is CASSLGLTGRMYEQYF. CDR3 nucleotide sequence: TGTGCCAGCAGCTTAGGCCTGACCGGGAGGATGTACGAGCAGTACTTC.

This chain connects TRBV28 to TRBJ2-7; D is perhaps TRBD1 (6 bases). Germline lookup yields CDR1 MDHEN and CDR2 SYDVKM. There are 11 residues in the CDR3. V lost 5 bases and J lost 7, with 9 bases in between. The CDR3 is CASSPQGEQYF. The CDR3 nucleotides are TGTGCCAGCAGTCCCCAGGGGGAGCAGTACTTC.

The CDR3 nucleotides read TGTGCCAGCAGTTTAAGTGGGGGGCGGCAGAACACTGAAGCTTTCTTT. Amino acid sequence: CASSLSGGRQNTEAFF. J is TRBJ1-1 and V is TRBV27, with a tentative D call TRBD1 (6 bases). There are 16 residues in the CDR3. Trimming removed 2 bases at V and 1 base at J, with 14 bases between. Germline V lookup: CDR1 MNHEY, CDR2 SMNVEV (reference sequence).

V usage is TRBV19 and J usage is TRBJ1-5; D call uncertain. Trimming removed 2 bases at V and 4 bases at J, with 9 bases between. Germline V lookup: CDR1 LNHDA, CDR2 SQIVND (reference sequence). This CDR3 region has 14 residues. The CDR3 spells CASSIPLGNQPQHF. The CDR3 DNA reads as TGTGCCAGTAGTATACCCCTAGGGAATCAGCCCCAGCATTTT.

This rearrangement joins TRBV27 to TRBJ1-2, with 9 nucleotides matching TRBD1. This CDR3 comprises 17 residues. Germline V gives CDR1 MNHEY, CDR2 SMNVEV (reference sequence). The ends lost 6 bases at V and 1 base at J; junction bases unmatched: 12. Written as DNA, the CDR3 is TGTGCCAGCAGCCTATTGGACAGGGGCGCCTTTAACTATGGCTACACCTTC. This encodes CASSLLDRGAFNYGYTF.

The chain carries TRBV4-1 and TRBJ2-7; D possibly uses TRBD1 or TRBD2 (5 bases each). This CDR3 comprises 16 residues. Germline CDR1 reads MGHRA; CDR2 reads YSYEKL. Trimming shortened V by 4 bases and J by 2 bases, and 18 bases separated the two germline ends. The CDR3 sequence is CASSPDPGTAAYEQYF. As DNA, the CDR3 is TGCGCCAGCAGCCCCGACCCCGGGACGGCAGCCTACGAGCAGTACTTC.

This clone was observed a few times. The V call is TRBV7-9, the J call TRBJ2-5; 9 nucleotides match TRBD1. Germline loops: CDR1 SEHNR, CDR2 FQNEAQ (reference sequence). V gave up 5 bases and J gave up 3 bases; unmatched junction bases: 10. CDR3 size: 16 residues. The CDR3 DNA is TGTGCCAGCAGCCAGATGTCCGGGACAGGGAAAGAGACCCAGTACTTC. Translating gives CASSQMSGTGKETQYF.

The sample holds one count of this clone. The rearrangement uses TRBV6-5 and TRBJ2-1; D perhaps matches TRBD1 (5 bases). The CDR3 runs 14 residues. Trimming cost V 0 bases and J 9 bases, with 12 bases left between them. Germline loops: CDR1 MNHEY, CDR2 SVGAGI. The CDR3 sequence is CASSYSTTVVEQFF. As DNA, the CDR3 is TGTGCCAGCAGTTACTCGACGACAGTCGTTGAGCAGTTCTTC.

The chain's CDR3 is CASSPHRDGTYEQYF. In nucleotides, the CDR3 is TGCGCCAGCAGCCCGCACCGGGACGGAACCTACGAGCAGTACTTC. The chain has TRBV4-3 and TRBJ2-7; D is perhaps TRBD1 or TRBD2 (5 bases each). The germline V gene has CDR1 LGHNA and CDR2 YSLEER. The CDR3 is 15 amino acids. The V end was cut by 4 bases, the J end by 2 bases, with 15 bases between.

The chain joins TRBV7-9 to TRBJ2-3, with 8 bases aligning to TRBD2. The CDR3 has 17 residues. J was trimmed by 2 bases and V by 2 bases; bases with no gene match: 9. In germline, CDR1 is SEHNR, CDR2 FQNEAQ (reference sequence). The CDR3 DNA reads as TGTGCCAGCAGCTTACTCATTAGCGGGGTTAACACAGATACGCAGTATTTT. This codes for CASSLLISGVNTDTQYF.

Note on this clone: Other DNA sequences from this sample encode an identical CDR3 as well. V is TRBV6-5 and J is TRBJ1-5; 8 nucleotides match TRBD1. The CDR3 loop spans 14 amino acids. V shed 4 bases, J shed 4 bases, and the junction held 3 bases outside the gene matches. Per germline, CDR1 MNHEY and CDR2 SVGAGI. CDR3 protein: CASSLGQGNQPQHF. CDR3 coding DNA: TGTGCCAGCAGTTTAGGACAGGGAAATCAGCCCCAGCATTTT.

This clone was picked up one time. The chain joins TRBV19 to TRBJ1-1; no reliable D call. Germline V gene sequence: CDR1 LNHDA, CDR2 SQIVND (reference sequence). V was pared by 4 bases and J by 0 bases, with 12 bases between. This CDR3 comprises 15 residues. The CDR3 nucleotides are TGTGCCAGTAGTACCTCTATGGGCTTGAACACTGAAGCTTTCTTT. It specifies CASSTSMGLNTEAFF.

This chain links TRBV7-9 with TRBJ1-1; D might be TRBD1 (6 bases). Trimming cost V 5 bases and J 1 base, with 14 bases left between them. From germline, CDR1 is SEHNR and CDR2 FQNEAQ (reference sequence). CDR3 size: 15 residues. The CDR3 region is CASSPAGQQNTEAFF. DNA of the CDR3: TGTGCCAGCAGCCCAGCAGGACAGCAGAACACTGAAGCTTTCTTT. Full variable domain (outside the CDR3, taken from reference TRBV7-9 and TRBJ1-1): DTGVSQNPRHKITKRGQNVTFRCDPISEHNRLYWYRQTLGQGPEFLTYFQNEAQLEKSRLLSDRFSAERPKGSFSTLEIQRTEQGDSAMYLCASSPAGQQNTEAFFGQGTRLTVV.

The rearrangement joins TRBV25-1 to TRBJ2-7; D gene ambiguous. The CDR3 extends over 13 amino acids. CDR1 is MGHDK, CDR2 SYGVNS, per germline. Trimming pared 4 bases from V and 2 bases from J, leaving 9 bases between. The CDR3: CASSGRVTYEQYF. CDR3 DNA sequence: TGTGCCAGCAGTGGCCGGGTTACCTACGAGCAGTACTTC.

The chain recombines TRBV11-2 with TRBJ2-3; D unclear. CDR3 length: 17 residues. The germline gives CDR1 SGHAT, CDR2 FQNNGV. V lost 5 bases to trimming and J lost 4 bases, with 22 bases between them. The CDR3 region has the DNA TGTGCCAGCAGCCCTTTTCGAGGAACTCCCGAGGCAGATACGCAGTATTTT. Translated, it gives CASSPFRGTPEADTQYF.

The rearrangement joins TRBV27 to TRBJ1-5, with D possibly matching TRBD1 (6 bases). V was shortened by 5 bases and J by 5 bases, with 13 bases between the two germline ends. The CDR3 runs 14 residues. Germline values: CDR1 MNHEY, CDR2 SMNVEV (reference sequence). CDR3 sequence reads: CASSPQGIYQPQHF. The CDR3 DNA is TGTGCCAGCAGTCCTCAGGGGATCTATCAGCCCCAGCATTTT.